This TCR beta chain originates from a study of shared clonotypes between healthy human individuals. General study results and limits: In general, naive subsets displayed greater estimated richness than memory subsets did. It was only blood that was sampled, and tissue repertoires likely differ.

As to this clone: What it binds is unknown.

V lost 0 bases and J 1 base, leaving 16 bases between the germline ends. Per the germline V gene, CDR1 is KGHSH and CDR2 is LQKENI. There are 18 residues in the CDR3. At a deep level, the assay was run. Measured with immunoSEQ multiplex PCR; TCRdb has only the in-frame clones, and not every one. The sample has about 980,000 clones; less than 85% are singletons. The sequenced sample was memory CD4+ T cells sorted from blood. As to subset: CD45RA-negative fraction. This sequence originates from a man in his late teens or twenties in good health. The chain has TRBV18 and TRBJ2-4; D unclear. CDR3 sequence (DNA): TGTGCCAGCTCACCACCGGCTGGGGTCTCCTATGCCAAAAACATTCAGTACTTC. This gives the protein CASSPPAGVSYAKNIQYF.